This TCR beta chain derives from a study of CD8 T cells in ankylosing spondylitis. Whole-study results and caveats: Clones tied to disease were said to be significantly enriched in matched ankylosing spondylitis synovial fluid.

This clonotype was seen a few times. Its antigen is not identified. Quantitative 5'-RACE was performed with molecular barcodes, and it yielded the TCR beta libraries. TCRdb processed the 5' RACE reads anew with MiXCR; each CDR3 protein has one entry. The table has approximately 220,000 distinct CDR3 sequences, roughly 24% seen once. The ends were cut back, 5 bases at V and 0 bases at J, with 15 bases in the middle. Germline lookup yields CDR1 ENHRY and CDR2 SYGVKD. The CDR3 runs 16 residues. This rearrangement joins TRBV10-3 to TRBJ2-3; unclear D gene. The receptor's source is a male donor with ankylosing spondylitis or in good health (not recorded which). The specimen sequenced was blood, either unsorted or a sorted T cell fraction (not recorded which). The CDR3: CAISLGGILSTDTQYF. The CDR3 DNA is TGTGCCATCAGTTTAGGTGGGATCCTTAGCACAGATACGCAGTATTTT.